These 3 T cell receptor beta chains originate from one sample sequenced in a study of blood T cell repertoires in COVID-19. Some clones are missing from TCRdb's copy, which holds only in-frame ones; the method was immunoSEQ multiplex PCR. The sample records about 230,000 clones, 65% to 85% being singletons. Sequencing used peripheral blood. These receptors came from a woman aged 80 or over with acute or convalescent COVID-19.

The V and J genes are TRBV5-1 and TRBJ2-5, with TRBD2 as a possible D gene (6 bases). V lost 4 bases and J lost 4, with 14 bases in between. Looked up from germline, CDR1 is SGHRS and CDR2 is YFSETQ. This CDR3 contains 14 residues. CDR3: CASSLLGGPETQYF. CDR3 nucleotides: TGCGCCAGCAGCCTCCTGGGGGGTCCAGAGACCCAGTACTTC.

In this sample, this clone turned up once. This chain uses TRBV19 with TRBJ2-3, with 11 bases that match TRBD2. There are 16 residues in the CDR3. CDR1 and CDR2 from the germline V gene are LNHDA and SQIVND (reference sequence). V lost 3 bases, J lost 4 bases, and 6 bases stayed unmatched. CDR3 residues: CASSMTGTSGPDTQYF. The CDR3, as DNA: TGTGCCAGTAGTATGACCGGGACTAGCGGTCCAGATACGCAGTATTTT.

The chain is built from TRBV7-9 and TRBJ1-5; D unresolved. The CDR3 length is 13 residues. V lost 1 base and J lost 4, with 5 bases in between. The germline V gene has CDR1 SEHNR and CDR2 FQNEAQ (reference sequence). Here the CDR3 reads CASSLDENQPQHF. In DNA form, the CDR3 reads TGTGCCAGCAGCTTAGACGAGAATCAGCCCCAGCATTTT.